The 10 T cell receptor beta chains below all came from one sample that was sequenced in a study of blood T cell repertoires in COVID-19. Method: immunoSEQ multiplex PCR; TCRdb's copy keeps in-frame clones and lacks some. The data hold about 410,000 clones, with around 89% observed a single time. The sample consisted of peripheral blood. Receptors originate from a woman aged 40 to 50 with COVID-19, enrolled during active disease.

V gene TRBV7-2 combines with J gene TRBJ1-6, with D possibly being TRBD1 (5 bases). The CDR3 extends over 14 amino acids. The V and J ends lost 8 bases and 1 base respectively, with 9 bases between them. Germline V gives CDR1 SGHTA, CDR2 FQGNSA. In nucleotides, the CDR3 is TGTGCCAGCGGCGGGGGGTCCTATAATTCACCCCTCCACTTT. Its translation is CASGGGSYNSPLHF.

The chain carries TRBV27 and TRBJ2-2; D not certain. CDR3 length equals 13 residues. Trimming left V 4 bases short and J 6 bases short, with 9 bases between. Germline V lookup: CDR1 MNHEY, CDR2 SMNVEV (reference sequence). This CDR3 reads CASSSNVPGELFF. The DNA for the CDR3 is TGTGCCAGCAGTTCTAACGTTCCCGGGGAGCTGTTTTTT.

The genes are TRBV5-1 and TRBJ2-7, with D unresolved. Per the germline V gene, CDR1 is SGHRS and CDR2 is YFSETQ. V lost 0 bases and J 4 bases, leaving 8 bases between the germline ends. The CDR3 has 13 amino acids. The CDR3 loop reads CASSLVAEYEQYF. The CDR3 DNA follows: TGCGCCAGCAGCTTGGTTGCAGAATACGAGCAGTACTTC. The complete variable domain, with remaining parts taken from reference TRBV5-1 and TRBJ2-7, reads KAGVTQTPRYLIKTRGQQVTLSCSPISGHRSVSWYQQTPGQGLQFLFEYFSETQRNKGNFPGRFSGRQFSNSRSEMNVSTLELGDSALYLCASSLVAEYEQYFGPGTRLTVT.

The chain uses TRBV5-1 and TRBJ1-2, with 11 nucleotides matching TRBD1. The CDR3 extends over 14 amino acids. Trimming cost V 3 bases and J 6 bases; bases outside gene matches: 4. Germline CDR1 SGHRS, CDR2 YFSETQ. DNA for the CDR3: TGCGCCAGCAGCTCGGACAGGGGGCTCCATGGCTACACCTTC. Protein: CASSSDRGLHGYTF. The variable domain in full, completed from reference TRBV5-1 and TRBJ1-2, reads KAGVTQTPRYLIKTRGQQVTLSCSPISGHRSVSWYQQTPGQGLQFLFEYFSETQRNKGNFPGRFSGRQFSNSRSEMNVSTLELGDSALYLCASSSDRGLHGYTFGSGTRLTVV.

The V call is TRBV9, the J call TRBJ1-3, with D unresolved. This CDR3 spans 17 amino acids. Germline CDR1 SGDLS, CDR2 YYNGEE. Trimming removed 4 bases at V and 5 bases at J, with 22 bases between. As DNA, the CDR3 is TGTGCCAGCAGCCCGGGTATAGGCGGTGGAGACCGAAACACCATATATTTT. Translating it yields CASSPGIGGGDRNTIYF.

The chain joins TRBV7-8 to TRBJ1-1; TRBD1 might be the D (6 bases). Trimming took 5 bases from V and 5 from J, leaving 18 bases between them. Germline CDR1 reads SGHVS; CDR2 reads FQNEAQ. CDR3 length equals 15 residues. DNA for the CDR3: TGTGCCAGCAGCCACTCCGACGGGGGGCGGACTGAAGCTTTCTTT. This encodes CASSHSDGGRTEAFF. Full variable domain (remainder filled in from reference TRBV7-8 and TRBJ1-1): GAGVSQSPRYKVAKRGQDVALRCDPISGHVSLFWYQQALGQGPEFLTYFQNEAQLDKSGLPSDRFFAERPEGSVSTLKIQRTQQEDSAVYLCASSHSDGGRTEAFFGQGTRLTVV.

Here the CDR3 reads CASSLAGLGGEPRSGNTIYF. CDR3 nucleotide sequence: TGTGCCAGCAGCTTGGCCGGGTTAGGGGGCGAACCCCGCTCTGGAAACACCATATATTTT. V gene TRBV5-8 combines with J gene TRBJ1-3, with 7 bases matching TRBD1. CDR1 and CDR2 from the germline V gene are SGHTS and YDEGEE. The CDR3 has 20 amino acids. V lost 0 bases and J lost 0; bases outside the gene matches: 15.

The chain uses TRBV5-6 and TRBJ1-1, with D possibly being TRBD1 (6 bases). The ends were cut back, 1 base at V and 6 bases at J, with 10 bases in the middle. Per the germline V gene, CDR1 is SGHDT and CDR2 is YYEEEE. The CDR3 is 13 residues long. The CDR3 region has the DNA TGTGCCAGCAGCTTGCGACAGGACGCTGAAGCTTTCTTT. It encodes CASSLRQDAEAFF.

The CDR3, as DNA: TGTGCCAGCCTCATGGGGACAGCCCTCAATGAGCAGTTCTTC. It yields the protein CASLMGTALNEQFF. The J gene is TRBJ2-1, the V gene TRBV28; 7 bases fit TRBD1. The CDR3 extends over 14 amino acids. Germline V gene lookup returns CDR1 MDHEN and CDR2 SYDVKM. V lost 8 bases to trimming and J lost 6 bases; unmatched junction nucleotides: 10.

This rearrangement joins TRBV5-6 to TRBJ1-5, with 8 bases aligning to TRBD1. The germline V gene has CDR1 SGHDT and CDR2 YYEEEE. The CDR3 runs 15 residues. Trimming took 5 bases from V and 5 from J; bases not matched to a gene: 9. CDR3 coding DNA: TGTGCCAGCAGTTCCGACAGGGGAGGCGATCAGCCCCAGCATTTT. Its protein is CASSSDRGGDQPQHF.